This T cell receptor beta chain emerged from a study of blood T cell repertoires in COVID-19. This CDR3 comprises 15 residues. The germline CDR1 and CDR2 sequences are MNHEY and SVGAGI. V lost 7 bases and J lost 0; bases outside the gene matches: 6. Using immunoSEQ multiplex PCR, the repertoire was profiled, and TCRdb retains in-frame clones only, with some absent. The data show about 71,000 clones, more than 70% seen once. The chain employs TRBV6-5 and TRBJ2-1, with TRBD2 matching over 7 bases. This TCR derives from an elderly man with acute or convalescent COVID-19. Material: peripheral blood. Here the CDR3 reads CASTQTSDSYNEQFF. The DNA of the CDR3 is TGTGCCAGCACCCAAACTAGCGACTCCTACAATGAGCAGTTCTTC.